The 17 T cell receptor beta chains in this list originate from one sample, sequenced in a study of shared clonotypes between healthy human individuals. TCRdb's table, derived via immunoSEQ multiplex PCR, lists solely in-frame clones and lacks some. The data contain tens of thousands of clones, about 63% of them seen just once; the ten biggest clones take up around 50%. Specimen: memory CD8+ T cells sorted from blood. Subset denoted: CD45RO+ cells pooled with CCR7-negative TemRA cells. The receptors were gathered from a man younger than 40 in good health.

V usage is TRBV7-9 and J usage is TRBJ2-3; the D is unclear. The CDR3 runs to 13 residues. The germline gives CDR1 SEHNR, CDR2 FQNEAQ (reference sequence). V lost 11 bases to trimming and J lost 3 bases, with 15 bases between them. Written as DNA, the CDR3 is TGTGCCGCCCGGGTGAGGCAGACAGATACGCAGTATTTT. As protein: CAARVRQTDTQYF.

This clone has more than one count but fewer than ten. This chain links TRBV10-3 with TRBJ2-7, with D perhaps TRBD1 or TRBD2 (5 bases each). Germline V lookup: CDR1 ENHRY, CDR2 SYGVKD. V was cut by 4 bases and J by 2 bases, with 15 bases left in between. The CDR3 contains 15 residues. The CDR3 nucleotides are TGTGCCATCAGTGGCTCCGGGGCACGGGCCTACGAGCAGTACTTC. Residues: CAISGSGARAYEQYF.

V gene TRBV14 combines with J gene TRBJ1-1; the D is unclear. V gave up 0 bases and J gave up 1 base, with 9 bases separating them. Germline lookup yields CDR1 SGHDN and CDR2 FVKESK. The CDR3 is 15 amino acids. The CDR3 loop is CASSQEGQTNTEAFF. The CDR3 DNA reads TGTGCCAGCAGCCAAGAAGGTCAGACGAACACTGAAGCTTTCTTT.

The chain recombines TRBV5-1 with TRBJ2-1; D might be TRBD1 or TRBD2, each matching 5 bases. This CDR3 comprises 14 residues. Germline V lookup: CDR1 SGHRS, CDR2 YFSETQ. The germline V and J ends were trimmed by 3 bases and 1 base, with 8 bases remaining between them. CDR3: CASSWDGSYNEQFF. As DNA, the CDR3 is TGCGCCAGCAGCTGGGACGGTTCCTACAATGAGCAGTTCTTC.

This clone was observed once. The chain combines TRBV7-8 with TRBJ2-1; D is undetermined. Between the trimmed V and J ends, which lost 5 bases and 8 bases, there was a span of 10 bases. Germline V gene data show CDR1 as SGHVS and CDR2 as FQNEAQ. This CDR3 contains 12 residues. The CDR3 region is CASSQDGHEQFF. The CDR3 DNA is TGTGCCAGCAGCCAAGATGGACATGAGCAGTTCTTC.

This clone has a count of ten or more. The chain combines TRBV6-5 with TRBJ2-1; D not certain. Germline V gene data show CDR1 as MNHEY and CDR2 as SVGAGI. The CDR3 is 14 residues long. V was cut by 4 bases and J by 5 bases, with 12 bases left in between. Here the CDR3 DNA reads TGTGCCAGCAGTTTATTGGGCCCTAACAATGAGCAGTTCTTC. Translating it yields CASSLLGPNNEQFF.

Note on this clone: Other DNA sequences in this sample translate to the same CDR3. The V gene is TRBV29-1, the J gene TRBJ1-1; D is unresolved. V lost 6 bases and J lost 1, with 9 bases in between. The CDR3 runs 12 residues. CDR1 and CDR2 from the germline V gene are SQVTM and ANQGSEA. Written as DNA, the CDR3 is TGCAGCGTCTTACCAGGGAACACTGAAGCTTTCTTT. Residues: CSVLPGNTEAFF.

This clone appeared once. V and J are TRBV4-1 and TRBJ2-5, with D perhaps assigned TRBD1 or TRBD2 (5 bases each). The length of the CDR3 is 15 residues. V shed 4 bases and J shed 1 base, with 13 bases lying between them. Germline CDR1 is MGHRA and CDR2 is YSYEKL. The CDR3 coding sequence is TGCGCCAGCAGCCTGAGGGACGAGGGCCAAGAGACCCAGTACTTC. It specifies CASSLRDEGQETQYF.

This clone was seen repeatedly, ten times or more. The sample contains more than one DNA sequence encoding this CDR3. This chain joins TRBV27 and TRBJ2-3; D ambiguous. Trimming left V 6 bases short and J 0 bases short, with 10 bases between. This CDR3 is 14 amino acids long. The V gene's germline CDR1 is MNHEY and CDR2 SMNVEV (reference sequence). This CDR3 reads CASSFHPSTDTQYF. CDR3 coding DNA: TGTGCCAGCAGCTTTCACCCTAGCACAGATACGCAGTATTTT.

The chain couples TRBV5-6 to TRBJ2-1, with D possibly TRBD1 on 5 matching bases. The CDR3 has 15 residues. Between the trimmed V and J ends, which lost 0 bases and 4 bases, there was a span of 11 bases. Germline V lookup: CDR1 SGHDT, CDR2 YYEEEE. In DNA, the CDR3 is TGTGCCAGCAGCTTGGATACAGGAGAGTACAATGAGCAGTTCTTC. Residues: CASSLDTGEYNEQFF.

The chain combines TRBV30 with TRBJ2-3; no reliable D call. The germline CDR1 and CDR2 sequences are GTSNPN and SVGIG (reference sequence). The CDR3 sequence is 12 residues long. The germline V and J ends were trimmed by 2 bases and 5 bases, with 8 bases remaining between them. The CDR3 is CAWSMTEDTQYF. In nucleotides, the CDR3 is TGTGCCTGGAGTATGACTGAAGATACGCAGTATTTT.

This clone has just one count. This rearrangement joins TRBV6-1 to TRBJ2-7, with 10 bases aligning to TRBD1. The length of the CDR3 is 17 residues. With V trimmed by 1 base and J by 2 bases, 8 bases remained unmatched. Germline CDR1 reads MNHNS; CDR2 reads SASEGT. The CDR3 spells CASSEGYSGTGAYEQYF. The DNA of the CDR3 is TGTGCCAGCAGTGAAGGTTATTCCGGGACAGGGGCCTACGAGCAGTACTTC.

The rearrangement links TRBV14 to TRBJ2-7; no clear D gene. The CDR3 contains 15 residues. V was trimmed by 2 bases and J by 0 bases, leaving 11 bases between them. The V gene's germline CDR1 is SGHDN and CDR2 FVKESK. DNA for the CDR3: TGTGCCAGCAGCCAAAACAGATCGAGCTCCTACGAGCAGTACTTC. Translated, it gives CASSQNRSSSYEQYF.

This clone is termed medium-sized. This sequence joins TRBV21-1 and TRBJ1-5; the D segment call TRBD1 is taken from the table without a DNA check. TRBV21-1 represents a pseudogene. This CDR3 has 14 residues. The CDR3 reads CASNDGQSNQPQHF. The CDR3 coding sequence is TGTGCCAGCAACGATGGACAGTCCAATCAGCCCCAGCATTTT.

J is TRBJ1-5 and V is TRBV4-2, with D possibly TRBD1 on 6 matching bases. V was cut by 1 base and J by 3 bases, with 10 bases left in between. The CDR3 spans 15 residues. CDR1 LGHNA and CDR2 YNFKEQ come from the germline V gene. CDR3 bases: TGTGCCAGCAGCCAAGCGGCAGGGGCCAATCAGCCCCAGCATTTT. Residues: CASSQAAGANQPQHF.

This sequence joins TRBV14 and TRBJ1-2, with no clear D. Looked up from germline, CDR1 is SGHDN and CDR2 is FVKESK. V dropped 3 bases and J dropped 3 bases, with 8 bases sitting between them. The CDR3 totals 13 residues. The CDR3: CASSHRGYYGYTF. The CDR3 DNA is TGTGCCAGCAGCCACCGGGGATACTATGGCTACACCTTC.

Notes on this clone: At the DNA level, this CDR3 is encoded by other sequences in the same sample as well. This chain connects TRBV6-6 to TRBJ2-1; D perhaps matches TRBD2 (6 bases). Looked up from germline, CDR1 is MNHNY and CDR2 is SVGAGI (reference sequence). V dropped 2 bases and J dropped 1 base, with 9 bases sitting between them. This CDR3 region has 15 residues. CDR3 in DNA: TGTGCCAGCAGTTACGAGGCGGGATCCTACAATGAGCAGTTCTTC. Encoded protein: CASSYEAGSYNEQFF.